The next 21 T cell receptor beta chains were all read from a single sample in a study of T cell repertoires in cytomegalovirus infection (dated 2019 in TCRdb). The sequencing machine was an Illumina HiSeq 1500. TCRdb reran the public reads through fastp at Q25 and MiXCR, keeping productive beta chains. One record per CDR3 amino acid sequence lists the most common genes and DNA. A total of some 400,000 distinct CDR3 sequences appear in this sample, around 18% of them only once. Approximately 10% of the sample comes from the top ten. Material: PBMCs. The receptors derive from a human donor in good health (CMV status not recorded). Some clones in this sample may be carry-over from other donors' samples.

A few counts support this clonotype. This chain connects TRBV12-3 or TRBV12-4 to TRBJ2-3; D is perhaps TRBD1 or TRBD2 (5 bases each). The germline V and J ends were trimmed by 5 bases and 2 bases, with 14 bases remaining between them. This CDR3 has 15 residues. CDR3 nucleotides: TGTGCCAGCAGTCTAGGGACCTCGATCACAGATACGCAGTATTTT. Amino acids: CASSLGTSITDTQYF.

This chain joins TRBV28 and TRBJ2-1; 9 bases are a match to TRBD2. CDR3 length equals 16 residues. Losses at the gene ends were 3 bases for V and 7 bases for J; bases not matched to a gene: 10. Germline assignment: CDR1 MDHEN and CDR2 SYDVKM. Written as DNA, the CDR3 is TGTGCCAGCAGTTTCCTGGTAGCGGGAGTAAAGAATGAGCAGTTCTTC. It codes for CASSFLVAGVKNEQFF.

This chain uses TRBV7-2 with TRBJ1-1; possible D gene TRBD1, 5 bases. Germline lookup yields CDR1 SGHTA and CDR2 FQGNSA. V lost 2 bases to trimming and J lost 7 bases, with 11 bases between them. The CDR3 has 13 amino acids. The CDR3 DNA reads TGTGCCAGCAGCTTACAGGGAGGGGATGAAGCTTTCTTT. It specifies CASSLQGGDEAFF.

This clonotype was observed many times. The V and J genes are TRBV7-2 and TRBJ1-2, with D unclear. The CDR3 runs 13 residues. Deletions cut 1 base from V and 2 bases from J, with 5 bases between. In germline, CDR1 is SGHTA, CDR2 FQGNSA. This CDR3 is CASSLDTNYGYTF. DNA for the CDR3: TGTGCCAGCAGCTTAGACACCAACTATGGCTACACCTTC.

The V gene is TRBV24-1, the J gene TRBJ2-1; no clear D. The CDR3 is made up of 16 amino acids. CDR1 is KGHDR, CDR2 SFDVKD, per germline. Trimming removed 2 bases at V and 0 bases at J, with 10 bases between. CDR3 in amino acids: CATSDSVASSYNEQFF. CDR3 coding DNA: TGTGCCACCAGTGATTCAGTGGCCAGCTCCTACAATGAGCAGTTCTTC.

CDR3: CATSRTGRVQYF. For the CDR3, the DNA is TGTGCCACCAGCAGAACAGGGCGCGTGCAGTATTTT. The chain joins TRBV15 to TRBJ2-3; D may be TRBD1 (6 bases). Germline V gives CDR1 LNHNV, CDR2 YYDKDF (reference sequence). CDR3 length equals 12 residues. Trimming left V 2 bases short and J 11 bases short, with 11 bases between.

Comments on this clonotype: A much larger clone differs by one base, so this may be a read error. The chain couples TRBV6-2 or TRBV6-3 to TRBJ1-6, with D uncertain. In germline, CDR1 is MNHEY, CDR2 SVGEGT. The length of the CDR3 is 17 residues. Trimming took 1 base from V and 5 from J, leaving 15 bases between them. The CDR3 protein is CASSYFQEEDDNSPLHF. CDR3 coding DNA: TGTGCCAGCAGTTACTTCCAGGAGGAGGACGATAATTCACCCCTCCACTTT.

The chain carries TRBV7-2 and TRBJ2-2; 7 nucleotides match TRBD2. V gave up 2 bases and J gave up 3 bases; unmatched junction bases: 6. The CDR3 runs to 16 residues. Per the germline V gene, CDR1 is SGHTA and CDR2 is FQGNSA. The CDR3 is CASSLQGGAYTGELFF. CDR3 DNA: TGTGCCAGCAGCTTACAGGGAGGGGCGTACACCGGGGAGCTGTTTTTT.

V is TRBV13 and J is TRBJ1-2; a weak D match, TRBD1 (6 bases). The CDR3 has 13 amino acids. Per germline, CDR1 PRHDT and CDR2 FYEKMQ (reference sequence). Trimming stripped 5 bases from V and 6 bases from J, with 13 bases between. CDR3 sequence reads: CASSGTGFHGYTF. The CDR3, as DNA: TGTGCCAGCAGCGGAACAGGGTTTCATGGCTACACCTTC.

The J gene is TRBJ1-4, the V gene TRBV7-6; the match to TRBD1 covers 7 bases. CDR3 length: 14 amino acids. The germline CDR1 and CDR2 sequences are SGHVS and FNYEAQ. V was clipped by 6 bases and J by 8 bases; unmatched bases: 9. The CDR3 protein is CASRNRPTGEKLFF. The CDR3 DNA reads TGTGCCAGCAGAAACCGCCCGACAGGGGAAAAACTGTTTTTT.

A single count supports this clonotype. Since the CDR3 does not end with the conserved phenylalanine or tryptophan, this likely comes from a read error. This rearrangement joins TRBV19 to TRBJ2-2; a weak D match, TRBD2 (5 bases). The length of the CDR3 is 15 residues. V lost 4 bases to trimming and J lost 6 bases, with 15 bases between them. Germline CDR1 reads LNHDA; CDR2 reads SQIVND (reference sequence). The CDR3 DNA follows: TGTGCCAGTAGTACCAGACGGGGTGGGGCCGGGGAGCTGTTTCTT. Protein: CASSTRRGGAGELFL.

This clonotype was detected ten times or more. The rearrangement uses TRBV4-1 and TRBJ1-3, with TRBD1 as a possible D gene (5 bases). Trimming took off 1 base at V and 0 bases at J, with 10 bases between the two ends. Germline CDR1 is MGHRA and CDR2 is YSYEKL. CDR3 length: 16 amino acids. CDR3: CASSQAHRSSGNTIYF. CDR3 nucleotide sequence: TGCGCCAGCAGCCAAGCTCACAGGTCCTCTGGAAACACCATATATTTT.

This clonotype showed up just a few times. The gene calls are TRBV7-9 and TRBJ1-1, with a tentative D call TRBD1 (5 bases). The ends were cut back, 6 bases at V and 7 bases at J, with 21 bases in the middle. The CDR3 contains 15 residues. Germline-derived CDR1 and CDR2 are SEHNR and FQNEAQ (reference sequence). CDR3 protein: CASSRVGARRGEAFF. In DNA, the CDR3 is TGTGCCAGCAGTCGAGTAGGGGCCCGGAGGGGTGAAGCTTTCTTT.

This clonotype was picked up many times. V and J are TRBV4-1 and TRBJ2-1; D is perhaps TRBD1 or TRBD2 (5 bases each). From germline, CDR1 is MGHRA and CDR2 YSYEKL. V dropped 4 bases and J dropped 3 bases, with 16 bases sitting between them. The CDR3 has 16 residues. In DNA, the CDR3 is TGCGCCAGCAGCCTCATCCGGGACCGAGGCTACAATGAGCAGTTCTTC. Amino acids: CASSLIRDRGYNEQFF.

On this clonotype: The CDR3 does not close with the conserved phenylalanine or tryptophan, likely indicating a read error. The chain links TRBV19 to TRBJ2-1; 10 positions match TRBD2. J lost 3 bases, V lost 4 bases, and 6 bases had no gene match. This CDR3 has 16 amino acids. The V gene's germline CDR1 is LNHDA and CDR2 SQIVND (reference sequence). CDR3: CASSRRTSGSYNEQFL. The CDR3 nucleotides are TGTGCCAGTAGTAGAAGGACTAGCGGAAGCTACAATGAGCAGTTCTTA.

V usage is TRBV5-1 and J usage is TRBJ2-5, with D possibly matching TRBD1 (6 bases). The CDR3 contains 13 residues. Germline CDR1 is SGHRS and CDR2 is YFSETQ. Trimming removed 8 bases at V and 2 bases at J, with 13 bases between. CDR3 nucleotides: TGCGCCAGTAGGGACACACCTCAAGAGACCCAGTACTTC. Translated: CASRDTPQETQYF.

This clonotype was seen many times. The V gene is TRBV7-8, the J gene TRBJ2-3; TRBD2 matches at 9 bases. V shed 7 bases, J shed 2 bases, and the junction held 16 bases outside the gene matches. This CDR3 has 18 residues. The germline V gene encodes CDR1 SGHVS and CDR2 FQNEAQ. In DNA, the CDR3 is TGTGCCAGCACCACAAGAGTGGCTAGCGGGGCCCTCACAGATACGCAGTATTTT. Protein product: CASTTRVASGALTDTQYF.

This clonotype was counted a few times. The V call is TRBV5-6, the J call TRBJ2-7; no firm D call. The CDR3 covers 13 residues. The V end lost 3 bases, the J end lost 6 bases, and 13 bases lay between the germline ends. Germline CDR1 is SGHDT and CDR2 is YYEEEE. The chain's CDR3 is CASSSRLQGEQYF. CDR3 nucleotide sequence: TGTGCCAGCAGCTCTAGACTTCAAGGCGAGCAGTACTTC.

V usage is TRBV5-1 and J usage is TRBJ1-6; D ambiguous. This CDR3 region has 17 residues. Looked up from germline, CDR1 is SGHRS and CDR2 is YFSETQ. Trimming took off 2 bases at V and 0 bases at J, with 12 bases between the two ends. The CDR3 nucleotides are TGCGCCAGCAGCTTCCCTATACGGAGCTCCTATAATTCACCCCTCCACTTT. It specifies CASSFPIRSSYNSPLHF.

V and J are TRBV12-3 or TRBV12-4 and TRBJ2-3; TRBD1 is a possible D gene (6 bases). V lost 6 bases and J lost 2, with 15 bases in between. The CDR3 contains 15 residues. For the CDR3, the DNA is TGTGCCAGCAGCCAACCCGGGACAAACACAGATACGCAGTATTTT. Protein product: CASSQPGTNTDTQYF.

The rearrangement joins TRBV5-6 to TRBJ2-7, with TRBD2 matching over 7 bases. V shed 2 bases, J shed 2 bases, and the junction held 4 bases outside the gene matches. CDR1 is SGHDT, CDR2 YYEEEE, per germline. The CDR3 covers 14 residues. CDR3 nucleotide sequence: TGTGCCAGCAGCTTCGGACGGGGGGCCTACGAGCAGTACTTC. Protein sequence: CASSFGRGAYEQYF. The whole variable domain, filled in from reference TRBV5-6 and TRBJ2-7, reads DAGVTQSPTHLIKTRGQQVTLRCSPKSGHDTVSWYQQALGQGPQFIFQYYEEEERQRGNFPDRFSGHQFPNYSSELNVNALLLGDSALYLCASSFGRGAYEQYFGPGTRLTVT.